The 23 T cell receptor beta chains in this list originate from one sample, sequenced in a study of blood T cell repertoires in COVID-19. Here immunoSEQ multiplex PCR was the method, and the copy in TCRdb shows in-frame clones only, minus some. The data contain 200,000 to 250,000 clones, less than 90% of them seen just once; the ten biggest clones take up around 2.6%. The sample comprised PBMCs or T cells enriched from blood (not recorded which). These receptors all stem from a woman aged 30 to 39 who had recovered from COVID-19.

The rearrangement uses TRBV11-2 and TRBJ1-4, with D perhaps TRBD1 (6 bases). The V and J ends lost 1 base and 0 bases respectively, with 9 bases between them. CDR1 is SGHAT and CDR2 is FQNNGV in the germline V gene. This CDR3 is built from 16 residues. The CDR3: CASSLGQATTNEKLFF. CDR3 coding DNA: TGTGCCAGCAGCTTAGGACAGGCAACAACTAATGAAAAACTGTTTTTT.

The gene calls are TRBV4-1 and TRBJ1-2; D unresolved. Trimming left V 4 bases short and J 5 bases short, with 17 bases between. The CDR3 contains 15 residues. CDR1 is MGHRA and CDR2 is YSYEKL in the germline V gene. The CDR3 sequence is CASSLQEGNVYGYTF. Here the CDR3 DNA reads TGCGCCAGCAGCCTGCAAGAGGGCAATGTATATGGCTACACCTTC.

This chain uses TRBV12-5 with TRBJ1-1; D remains unclear. Trimming cost V 2 bases and J 2 bases, with 12 bases left between them. This CDR3 is 15 amino acids long. Germline V CDR1 and CDR2: LGHNT, FRNRAP. The CDR3 here is CASGLQSELNTEAFF. The CDR3 coding sequence is TGTGCTAGTGGTTTGCAGTCAGAACTAAACACTGAAGCTTTCTTT.

The chain has TRBV7-2 and TRBJ1-5; 9 bases match TRBD1. Germline CDR1 is SGHTA and CDR2 is FQGNSA. J lost 5 bases, V lost 6 bases, and 5 bases had no gene match. This CDR3 spans 14 amino acids. DNA of the CDR3: TGTGCCAGCAGTCGGACAGGGGACGATCAGCCCCAGCATTTT. Its protein is CASSRTGDDQPQHF.

V and J are TRBV14 and TRBJ2-2, with 8 bases identical to TRBD1. The CDR3 covers 17 residues. Germline CDR1 and CDR2: SGHDN and FVKESK. Unmatched junction bases numbered 8, after V lost 1 base and J lost 4 bases. Here the CDR3 DNA reads TGTGCCAGCAGCCAAGCCCAGGGGGCGCGGAGCACCGGGGAGCTGTTTTTT. It is translated as CASSQAQGARSTGELFF.

This chain links TRBV2 with TRBJ1-2; the D is unclear. Germline loops: CDR1 SNHLY, CDR2 FYNNEI. The V end was cut by 6 bases, the J end by 4 bases, with 15 bases between. The CDR3 has 14 residues. The CDR3 nucleotides read TGTGCCAGCAGCGAACCACACCTTTCCTATGGCTACACCTTC. It specifies CASSEPHLSYGYTF.

The V gene is TRBV2, the J gene TRBJ2-5, with 9 nucleotides matching TRBD1. Losses at the gene ends were 5 bases for V and 5 bases for J; bases not matched to a gene: 9. Germline values: CDR1 SNHLY, CDR2 FYNNEI. The CDR3 consists of 15 residues. As DNA, the CDR3 is TGTGCCAGCAGTTCTCGGGACAGGGTGGTCGAGACCCAGTACTTC. Translated, it gives CASSSRDRVVETQYF. The whole variable domain, filled in from reference TRBV2 and TRBJ2-5, reads EPEVTQTPSHQVTQMGQEVILRCVPISNHLYFYWYRQILGQKVEFLVSFYNNEISEKSEIFDDQFSVERPDGSNFTLKIRSTKLEDSAMYFCASSSRDRVVETQYFGPGTRLLVL.

This rearrangement joins TRBV4-1 to TRBJ1-1; no clear D gene. Trimming cost V 4 bases and J 0 bases, with 6 bases left between them. CDR1 is MGHRA, CDR2 YSYEKL, per germline. The CDR3 has 13 residues. The CDR3 bases are TGCGCCAGCAGCCGCGGGGTGAACACTGAAGCTTTCTTT. It encodes CASSRGVNTEAFF.

V is TRBV4-3 and J is TRBJ1-2; maybe TRBD1 (5 bases). Germline values: CDR1 LGHNA, CDR2 YSLEER. V lost 4 bases, J lost 2 bases, and 8 bases lay in between. There are 13 residues in the CDR3. CDR3 residues: CASSPQGNYGYTF. The DNA of the CDR3 is TGCGCCAGCAGCCCTCAGGGAAACTATGGCTACACCTTC.

A remark on this clone: Distinct nucleotide sequences in the sample also encode this CDR3. The V gene is TRBV7-2, the J gene TRBJ1-5, with 7 bases aligning to TRBD1. The CDR3 sequence is 14 residues long. The V segment lost 6 bases and the J segment 3 bases; nucleotides outside the gene matches: 5. The germline gives CDR1 SGHTA, CDR2 FQGNSA. CDR3 in DNA: TGTGCCAGCAGTCGACAGGGACTCAATCAGCCCCAGCATTTT. Translating gives CASSRQGLNQPQHF.

V gene TRBV7-2 combines with J gene TRBJ1-5; D not certain. The CDR3 has 14 amino acids. Germline CDR1 SGHTA, CDR2 FQGNSA. Trimming removed 6 bases from V and 2 bases from J, with 11 bases in between. CDR3 in amino acids: CASSFQTGNQPQHF. Here the CDR3 DNA reads TGTGCCAGCAGTTTCCAAACAGGCAATCAGCCCCAGCATTTT. Looking up the rest from reference TRBV7-2 and TRBJ1-5 gives the full variable domain: GAGVSQSPSNKVTEKGKDVELRCDPISGHTALYWYRQSLGQGLEFLIYFQGNSAPDKSGLPSDRFSAERTGGSVSTLTIQRTQQEDSAVYLCASSFQTGNQPQHFGDGTRLSIL.

The CDR3 is CASSLGSGVGNQPQHF. The DNA for the CDR3 is TGTGCCAGCAGCTTAGGTTCGGGGGTTGGCAATCAGCCCCAGCATTTT. The chain couples TRBV7-9 to TRBJ1-5; possibly TRBD1 for D (5 bases). With 1 base removed from V and 2 bases from J, the gap between germline ends came to 12 bases. The CDR3 runs 16 residues. Germline V CDR1 and CDR2: SEHNR, FQNEAQ (reference sequence).

The CDR3 region has the DNA TGCGCCAGCAGCCCCCTCGGGATCCGTTCTATTTCTGGGGCCAACGTCCTGACTTTC. The encoded protein is CASSPLGIRSISGANVLTF. The V and J genes are TRBV5-1 and TRBJ2-6, with D tentatively TRBD2 (5 bases). Germline-derived CDR1 and CDR2 are SGHRS and YFSETQ. V was trimmed by 4 bases and J by 1 base, leaving 21 bases between them. The CDR3 runs 19 residues.

This clone was picked up one time. The V and J genes are TRBV11-1 and TRBJ2-3; 11 nucleotides agree with TRBD2. The germline gives CDR1 SGHAT, CDR2 FQDESV (reference sequence). The CDR3 spans 16 residues. The V segment lost 5 bases and the J segment 2 bases; nucleotides outside the gene matches: 6. As DNA, the CDR3 is TGTGCCAGCAGCCAGGGGACTAGCGGCTACACAGATACGCAGTATTTT. Residues: CASSQGTSGYTDTQYF.

This chain joins TRBV7-9 and TRBJ2-5, with a possible D match to TRBD1 (5 bases). This CDR3 spans 14 amino acids. CDR1 SEHNR and CDR2 FQNEAQ come from the germline V gene (reference sequence). The V end was cut by 4 bases, the J end by 0 bases, with 9 bases between. CDR3 DNA: TGTGCCAGCAGCTCGAGACAGTACCAAGAGACCCAGTACTTC. Translation gives CASSSRQYQETQYF. The full variable domain, rest sourced from reference TRBV7-9 and TRBJ2-5, is DTGVSQNPRHKITKRGQNVTFRCDPISEHNRLYWYRQTLGQGPEFLTYFQNEAQLEKSRLLSDRFSAERPKGSFSTLEIQRTEQGDSAMYLCASSSRQYQETQYFGPGTRLLVL.

The sample holds many counts of this clone. The chain employs TRBV7-9 and TRBJ2-7; 10 positions match TRBD1. CDR1 SEHNR and CDR2 FQNEAQ come from the germline V gene (reference sequence). This CDR3 spans 13 amino acids. V trimming: 6 bases; J trimming: 3 bases; junction bases outside the gene matches: 2. In DNA form, the CDR3 reads TGTGCCAGCAGGTGGGACAGGGGCTACGAGCAGTACTTC. Its protein is CASRWDRGYEQYF.

This chain links TRBV6-5 with TRBJ2-7, with D hard to call. Trimming shortened V by 0 bases and J by 3 bases, and 6 bases separated the two germline ends. The CDR3 sequence is 13 residues long. CDR1 and CDR2 from the germline V gene are MNHEY and SVGAGI. This CDR3 is CASSYSFNYEQYF. The CDR3 DNA reads as TGTGCCAGCAGTTACTCGTTCAACTACGAGCAGTACTTC.

This clone showed up just a few times. This chain uses TRBV16 with TRBJ1-5; D gene uncertain. Trimming removed 0 bases from V and 2 bases from J, with 26 bases in between. The CDR3 sequence is 21 residues long. The germline gives CDR1 KGHSY, CDR2 FQNENV. The CDR3 loop is CASSQSFSWGGNVGGNQPQHF. In DNA, the CDR3 is TGTGCCAGCAGCCAATCGTTTAGCTGGGGAGGCAATGTCGGGGGCAATCAGCCCCAGCATTTT.

J is TRBJ1-1 and V is TRBV7-3, with TRBD1 identical over 8 bases. The germline V gene has CDR1 SGHTA and CDR2 FQGTGA. CDR3 size: 12 residues. Unmatched junction bases numbered 5, after V lost 5 bases and J lost 9 bases. The chain's CDR3 is CASSTRQGKAFF. As DNA, the CDR3 is TGTGCCAGCAGCACTAGACAGGGGAAAGCTTTCTTT.

V usage is TRBV5-4 and J usage is TRBJ2-7; a possible D gene is TRBD2 (5 bases). Germline-derived CDR1 and CDR2 are SGHNT and YYREEE (reference sequence). Trimming took off 3 bases at V and 0 bases at J, with 7 bases between the two ends. This CDR3 comprises 13 residues. The CDR3 loop reads CASSYRGSYEQYF. The CDR3 nucleotides read TGTGCCAGCAGCTACCGGGGCTCCTACGAGCAGTACTTC.

This clone was counted between two and nine times. CDR3 nucleotide sequence: TGTGCCAGCAGCTTCCGGCCGGGACAGGGTGTCGAGCAGTACTTC. It translates to CASSFRPGQGVEQYF. The chain carries TRBV7-8 and TRBJ2-7; 9 bases fit TRBD1. The ends lost 3 bases at V and 6 bases at J; junction bases unmatched: 9. Germline V CDR1 and CDR2: SGHVS, FQNEAQ. This CDR3 is 15 amino acids long. The entire variable domain, with the rest obtained from reference TRBV7-8 and TRBJ2-7, is as follows: GAGVSQSPRYKVAKRGQDVALRCDPISGHVSLFWYQQALGQGPEFLTYFQNEAQLDKSGLPSDRFFAERPEGSVSTLKIQRTQQEDSAVYLCASSFRPGQGVEQYFGPGTRLTVT.

V and J are TRBV3-1 (or the pseudogene TRBV3-2) and TRBJ1-5; perhaps TRBD1 as D (5 bases). CDR3 size: 15 residues. Looked up from germline, CDR1 is LGHDT and CDR2 is YNNKEL (reference sequence). Trimming pared 4 bases from V and 4 bases from J, leaving 14 bases between. As DNA, the CDR3 is TGTGCCAGCAGCCCCGGATCGGCAGGGAATCAGCCCCAGCATTTT. As protein: CASSPGSAGNQPQHF.

The chain is built from TRBV6-5 and TRBJ2-3, with TRBD2 matching over 8 bases. Germline V gene data show CDR1 as MNHEY and CDR2 as SVGAGI. Trimming removed 6 bases from V and 4 bases from J; junction bases left unmatched: 6. CDR3 length: 14 amino acids. The CDR3 region is CASRLAGRADTQYF. In nucleotides, the CDR3 is TGTGCCAGCAGATTAGCGGGGAGAGCAGATACGCAGTATTTT.